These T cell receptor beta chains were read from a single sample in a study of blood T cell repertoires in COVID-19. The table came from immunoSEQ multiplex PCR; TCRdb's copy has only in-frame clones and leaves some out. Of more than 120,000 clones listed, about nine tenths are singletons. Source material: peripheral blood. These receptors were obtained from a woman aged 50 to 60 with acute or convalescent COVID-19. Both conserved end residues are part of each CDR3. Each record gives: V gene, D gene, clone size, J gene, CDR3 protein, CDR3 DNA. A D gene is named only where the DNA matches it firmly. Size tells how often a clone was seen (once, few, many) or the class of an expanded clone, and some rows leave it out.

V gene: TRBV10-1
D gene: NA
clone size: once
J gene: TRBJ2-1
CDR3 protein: CASTPDSLNEQFF
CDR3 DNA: TGCGCCAGCACCCCCGACTCCTTGAATGAGCAGTTCTTC

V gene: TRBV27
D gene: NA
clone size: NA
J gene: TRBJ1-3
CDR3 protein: CASSPHSGNTIYF
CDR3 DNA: TGTGCCAGCAGTCCCCACTCTGGAAACACCATATATTTT

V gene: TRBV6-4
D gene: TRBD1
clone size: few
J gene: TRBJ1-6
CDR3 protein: CASSQGQGIPLHF
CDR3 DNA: TGTGCCAGCAGTCAGGGACAGGGGATACCCCTCCACTTT

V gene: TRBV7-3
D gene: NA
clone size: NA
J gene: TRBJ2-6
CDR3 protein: CASSLAVSGANVLTF
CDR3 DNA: TGTGCCAGCAGCTTAGCAGTGTCTGGGGCCAACGTCCTGACTTTC

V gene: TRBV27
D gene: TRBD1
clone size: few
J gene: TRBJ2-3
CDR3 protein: CASSLRGQSTDTQYF
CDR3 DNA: TGTGCCAGCAGTTTAAGGGGACAGTCCACAGATACGCAGTATTTT

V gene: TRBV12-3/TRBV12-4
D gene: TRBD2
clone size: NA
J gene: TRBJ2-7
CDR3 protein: CASSLYQRGTQYF
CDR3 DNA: TGTGCCAGCAGTTTATATCAGCGGGGGACGCAGTACTTC

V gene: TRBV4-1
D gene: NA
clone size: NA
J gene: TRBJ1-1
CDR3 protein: CASSHGGGAAFF
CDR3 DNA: TGCGCCAGCAGCCATGGAGGAGGGGCAGCTTTCTTT

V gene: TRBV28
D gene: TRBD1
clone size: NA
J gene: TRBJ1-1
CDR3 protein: CASTRTRQGATEAFF
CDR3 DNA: TGTGCCAGCACCAGAACCAGACAGGGGGCCACTGAAGCTTTCTTT

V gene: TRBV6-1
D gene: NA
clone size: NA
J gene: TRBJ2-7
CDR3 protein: CASSESSVAYEQYF
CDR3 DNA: TGTGCCAGCAGTGAATCTAGCGTAGCCTACGAGCAGTACTTC

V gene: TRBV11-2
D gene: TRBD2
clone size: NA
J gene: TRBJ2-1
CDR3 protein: CASSPGLAGAPEQFF
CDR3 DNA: TGTGCCAGCAGCCCGGGACTAGCGGGAGCCCCTGAGCAGTTCTTC

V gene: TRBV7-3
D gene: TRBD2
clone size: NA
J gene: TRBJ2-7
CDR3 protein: CASRGAGVLEQYF
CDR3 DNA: TGTGCCAGCCGCGGAGCGGGAGTACTCGAGCAGTACTTC

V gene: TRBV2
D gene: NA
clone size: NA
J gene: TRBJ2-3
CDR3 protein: CASSPVQTQYF
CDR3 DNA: TGTGCCAGCAGCCCAGTCCAAACGCAGTATTTT

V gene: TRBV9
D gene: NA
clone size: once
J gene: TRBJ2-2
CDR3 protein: CASSFGGDTGELFF
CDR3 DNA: TGTGCCAGCAGCTTCGGAGGGGACACCGGGGAGCTGTTTTTT

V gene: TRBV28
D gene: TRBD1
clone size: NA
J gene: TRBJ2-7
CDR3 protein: CASSLPGQGVHEQYF
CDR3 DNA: TGTGCCAGCAGTTTACCGGGACAGGGTGTCCACGAGCAGTACTTC

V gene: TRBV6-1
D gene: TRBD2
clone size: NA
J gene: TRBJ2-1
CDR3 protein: CASSDGLGYNEQFF
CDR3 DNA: TGTGCCAGCAGTGACGGACTAGGCTACAATGAGCAGTTCTTC

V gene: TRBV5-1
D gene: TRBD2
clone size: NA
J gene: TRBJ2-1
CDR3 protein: CASSSFSAGGMGEQFF
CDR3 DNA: TGCGCCAGCAGTTCCTTTTCAGCGGGGGGTATGGGTGAGCAGTTCTTC

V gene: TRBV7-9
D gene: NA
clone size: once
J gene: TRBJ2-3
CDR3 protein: CASSLAGGNTDTQYF
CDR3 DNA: TGTGCCAGCAGCTTAGCGGGAGGAAATACAGATACGCAGTATTTT

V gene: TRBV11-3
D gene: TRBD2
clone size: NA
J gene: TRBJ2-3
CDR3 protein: CASSPYSGRTDTQYF
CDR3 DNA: TGTGCCAGCAGCCCATACAGCGGGAGAACAGATACGCAGTATTTT

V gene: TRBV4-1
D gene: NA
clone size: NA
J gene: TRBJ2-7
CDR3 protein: CASSQTNIYEQYF
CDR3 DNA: TGCGCCAGCAGCCAAACTAACATCTACGAGCAGTACTTC

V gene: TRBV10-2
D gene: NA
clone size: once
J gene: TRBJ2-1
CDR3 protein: CASRIQGSSYNEQFF
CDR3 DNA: TGCGCCAGCCGAATCCAAGGGAGCTCCTACAATGAGCAGTTCTTC

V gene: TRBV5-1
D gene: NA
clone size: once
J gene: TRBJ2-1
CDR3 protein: CASSLSSSSYNEQFF
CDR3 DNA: TGCGCCAGCAGCTTAAGTTCGAGCTCCTACAATGAGCAGTTCTTC

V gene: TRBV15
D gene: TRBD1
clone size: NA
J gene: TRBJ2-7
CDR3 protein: CATSTRTGGWEQYF
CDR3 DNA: TGTGCCACCAGCACCCGGACAGGGGGCTGGGAGCAGTACTTC

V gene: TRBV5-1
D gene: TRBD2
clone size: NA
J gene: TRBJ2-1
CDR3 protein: CASSPASGGAVFF
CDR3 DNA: TGCGCCAGCAGCCCGGCTAGCGGGGGGGCCGTCTTCTTC

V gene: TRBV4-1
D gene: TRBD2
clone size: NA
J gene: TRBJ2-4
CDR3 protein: CASSQVASGAGAKNIQYF
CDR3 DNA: TGCGCCAGCAGCCAAGTTGCTAGCGGGGCCGGCGCCAAAAACATTCAGTACTTC

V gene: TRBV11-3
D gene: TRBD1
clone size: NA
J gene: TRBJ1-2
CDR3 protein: CASSLGKQGHPYGYTF
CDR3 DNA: TGTGCCAGCAGCTTAGGGAAACAGGGGCACCCCTATGGCTACACCTTC

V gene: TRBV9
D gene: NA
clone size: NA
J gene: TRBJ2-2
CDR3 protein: CASTSGHCTGELFF
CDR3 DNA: TGTGCCAGCACTTCAGGCCACTGCACCGGGGAGCTGTTTTTT

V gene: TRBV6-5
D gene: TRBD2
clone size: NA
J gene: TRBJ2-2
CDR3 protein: CASSYSLRGAGELFF
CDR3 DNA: TGTGCCAGCAGTTACTCTTTGCGGGGGGCCGGGGAGCTGTTTTTT

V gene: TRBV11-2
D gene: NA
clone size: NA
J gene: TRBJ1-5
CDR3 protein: CASSPAAGVSNQPQHF
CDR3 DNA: TGTGCCAGCAGCCCGGCCGCAGGGGTAAGCAATCAGCCCCAGCATTTT

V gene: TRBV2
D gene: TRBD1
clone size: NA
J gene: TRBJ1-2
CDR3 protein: CASSEVGGGYTF
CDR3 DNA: TGTGCCAGCAGTGAAGTAGGGGGCGGCTACACCTTC

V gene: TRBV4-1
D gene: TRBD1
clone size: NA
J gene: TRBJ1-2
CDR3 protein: CASSLKEGALNYGYTF
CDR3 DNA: TGCGCCAGCAGCCTGAAAGAGGGGGCCTTAAACTATGGCTACACCTTC

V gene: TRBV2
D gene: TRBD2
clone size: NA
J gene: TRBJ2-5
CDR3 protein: CASTQLAGVETQYF
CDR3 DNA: TGTGCCAGCACCCAACTGGCGGGAGTAGAGACCCAGTACTTC

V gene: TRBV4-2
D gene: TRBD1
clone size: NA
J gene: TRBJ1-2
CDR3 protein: CASSQDRPHSGTGGYYGYTF
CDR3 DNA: TGTGCCAGCAGCCAAGATCGCCCCCACTCGGGCACAGGGGGATATTATGGCTACACCTTC

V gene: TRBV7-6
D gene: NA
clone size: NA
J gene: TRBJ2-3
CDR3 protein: CASSIQASEDTQYF
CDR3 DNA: TGTGCCAGCAGTATCCAAGCGTCGGAAGATACGCAGTATTTT

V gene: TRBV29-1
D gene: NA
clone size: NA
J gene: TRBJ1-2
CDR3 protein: CSVEPDRPYGYTF
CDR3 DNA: TGCAGCGTTGAACCCGACAGGCCCTATGGCTACACCTTC

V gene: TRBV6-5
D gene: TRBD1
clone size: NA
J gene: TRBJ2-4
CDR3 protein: CASSLSGTGGNIQYF
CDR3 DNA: TGTGCCAGCAGCTTATCCGGGACAGGGGGAAACATTCAGTACTTC

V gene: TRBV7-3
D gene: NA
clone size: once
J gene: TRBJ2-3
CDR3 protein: CASSPGGLWDTQYF
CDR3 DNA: TGTGCCAGCAGCCCCGGAGGCCTCTGGGATACGCAGTATTTT